The 32 T cell receptor beta chains reported below all come from one sample, sequenced in a study of T cell responses to AZD1222 COVID-19 vaccine. Sequencing was performed with immunoSEQ multiplex PCR; in TCRdb, only in-frame clones are kept and a portion is missing. The repertoire holds around 88,000 clones, with about nine tenths as singletons. The input for sequencing was peripheral blood, taken on day 0 of MenACWY control vaccination. These receptors originate from an adult in good health.

Comments on this clone: Other DNA sequences from this sample encode an identical CDR3 as well. The chain joins TRBV5-4 to TRBJ2-1; D is ambiguous. The CDR3 extends over 13 amino acids. Trimming shortened V by 2 bases and J by 4 bases, and 7 bases separated the two germline ends. Per the germline V gene, CDR1 is SGHNT and CDR2 is YYREEE (reference sequence). The CDR3 here is CASSFGSYNEQFF. CDR3 sequence (DNA): TGTGCCAGCAGCTTTGGAAGTTACAATGAGCAGTTCTTC.

The chain has TRBV4-2 and TRBJ1-1, with TRBD1 matching over 7 bases. V lost 2 bases and J lost 1; bases outside the gene matches: 4. Germline-derived CDR1 and CDR2 are LGHNA and YNFKEQ. The CDR3 covers 15 residues. For the CDR3, the DNA is TGTGCCAGCAGCCAAAGGGACAGAGGGAACACTGAAGCTTTCTTT. It specifies CASSQRDRGNTEAFF.

The chain combines TRBV19 with TRBJ2-7; D is uncertain. CDR3 length: 15 residues. Trimming left V 3 bases short and J 2 bases short, with 14 bases between. Germline V lookup: CDR1 LNHDA, CDR2 SQIVND (reference sequence). The CDR3 region is CASSMSPDGAYEQYF. As DNA, the CDR3 is TGTGCCAGTAGTATGTCCCCCGACGGCGCCTACGAGCAGTACTTC.

The CDR3 DNA reads as TGTGCCAGCAGTTCCGCCCGGGGTGGCTACACCTTC. This codes for CASSSARGGYTF. The J gene is TRBJ1-2, the V gene TRBV6-5; D gene unclear. V was trimmed by 4 bases and J by 7 bases, leaving 10 bases between them. The germline V gene has CDR1 MNHEY and CDR2 SVGAGI. This CDR3 has 12 amino acids.

The chain couples TRBV19 to TRBJ2-2, with unresolved D. Germline V gives CDR1 LNHDA, CDR2 SQIVND (reference sequence). Trimming took 1 base from V and 7 from J, leaving 4 bases between them. The CDR3 covers 12 residues. The CDR3: CASSIGVGELFF. The DNA of the CDR3 is TGTGCCAGTAGTATAGGGGTCGGGGAGCTGTTTTTT.

The chain joins TRBV6-5 to TRBJ1-2; TRBD1 matches at 8 bases. The length of the CDR3 is 14 residues. CDR1 is MNHEY, CDR2 SVGAGI, per germline. The V segment lost 4 bases and the J segment 4 bases; nucleotides outside the gene matches: 5. CDR3 nucleotides: TGTGCCAGCAGTTCAGGGGGCCCCCTCTATGGCTACACCTTC. Translating gives CASSSGGPLYGYTF.

The chain joins TRBV28 to TRBJ1-2; the D gene is possibly TRBD1 (5 bases). This CDR3 region has 13 residues. Germline CDR1 and CDR2: MDHEN and SYDVKM. V lost 3 bases and J lost 8, with 13 bases in between. The CDR3 DNA reads TGTGCCAGCAGTTTTGGGACCTCGTCGGGCTACACCTTC. Its protein is CASSFGTSSGYTF.

J is TRBJ1-1 and V is TRBV4-1; D gene unclear. This CDR3 spans 12 amino acids. CDR1 is MGHRA, CDR2 YSYEKL, per germline. Trimming took off 3 bases at V and 5 bases at J, with 7 bases between the two ends. CDR3 nucleotides: TGCGCCAGCAGCCAGCCGGGGACTGAAGCTTTCTTT. It specifies CASSQPGTEAFF.

This sequence joins TRBV7-3 and TRBJ1-2; D might be TRBD1 (5 bases). The CDR3 covers 16 residues. Germline values: CDR1 SGHTA, CDR2 FQGTGA. V was trimmed by 3 bases and J by 2 bases, leaving 16 bases between them. CDR3 DNA: TGTGCCAGCAGCTTTGGGCGGGGGTCCGGAAACTATGGCTACACCTTC. Protein: CASSFGRGSGNYGYTF.

V usage is TRBV7-9 and J usage is TRBJ2-7; either TRBD1 or TRBD2 may fit D (6 bases each). V dropped 3 bases and J dropped 5 bases, with 14 bases sitting between them. Germline-derived CDR1 and CDR2 are SEHNR and FQNEAQ (reference sequence). The CDR3 consists of 14 residues. The CDR3 region has the DNA TGTGCCAGCAGCTTCAGAGGGGGGACCCACGAGCAGTACTTC. Translation: CASSFRGGTHEQYF.

The chain has TRBV9 and TRBJ1-1; weak D call: TRBD1 (5 bases). CDR3 size: 15 residues. CDR1 and CDR2 (germline): SGDLS, YYNGEE. V lost 3 bases, J lost 6 bases, and 18 bases lay in between. The DNA for the CDR3 is TGTGCCAGCAGCGCCCGGGGGGGGGTGCGGGCTGAAGCTTTCTTT. Protein product: CASSARGGVRAEAFF.

This clone showed up just a few times. The V call is TRBV11-2, the J call TRBJ2-1; D tentatively fits TRBD1 or TRBD2 (5 bases each). Germline lookup yields CDR1 SGHAT and CDR2 FQNNGV. Trimming cost V 5 bases and J 7 bases, with 21 bases left between them. This CDR3 region has 16 residues. This CDR3 is CASSLTRGLLGNEQFF. In DNA form, the CDR3 reads TGTGCCAGCAGCCTCACCCGGGGCCTTCTGGGGAATGAGCAGTTCTTC. The full variable domain, completed using reference TRBV11-2 and TRBJ2-1, is EAGVAQSPRYKIIEKRQSVAFWCNPISGHATLYWYQQILGQGPKLLIQFQNNGVVDDSQLPKDRFSAERLKGVDSTLKIQPAKLEDSAVYLCASSLTRGLLGNEQFFGPGTRLTVL.

The chain couples TRBV18 to TRBJ1-2; 7 positions match TRBD1. The CDR3 is 16 residues long. Germline CDR1 is KGHSH and CDR2 is LQKENI. With 4 bases clipped from V and 0 bases from J, the junction kept 8 bases outside the gene matches. CDR3 nucleotide sequence: TGTGCCAGCTCACAAGACAGGGATTCGCCTAACTATGGCTACACCTTC. Translating it yields CASSQDRDSPNYGYTF.

The rearrangement joins TRBV3-1 (or the pseudogene TRBV3-2) to TRBJ1-3, with D possibly TRBD1 on 6 matching bases. With 8 bases removed from V and 3 bases from J, the gap between germline ends came to 20 bases. CDR1 LGHDT and CDR2 YNNKEL come from the germline V gene (reference sequence). This CDR3 is built from 16 residues. The CDR3 spells CASAGGGSIGGNTIYF. DNA of the CDR3: TGTGCCAGCGCCGGAGGGGGGAGTATCGGTGGAAACACCATATATTTT.

The gene calls are TRBV29-1 and TRBJ1-5; D is perhaps TRBD1 (6 bases). The CDR3 totals 13 residues. Trimming pared 6 bases from V and 3 bases from J, leaving 12 bases between. Germline lookup yields CDR1 SQVTM and CDR2 ANQGSEA. The CDR3 DNA follows: TGCAGCGTGTGGGGGGGCCTCAATCAGCCCCAGCATTTT. Translation gives CSVWGGLNQPQHF.

The V gene is TRBV11-3, the J gene TRBJ1-1, with a weak D call TRBD1 (5 bases). The CDR3 contains 12 residues. V lost 5 bases to trimming and J lost 7 bases, with 11 bases between them. Per the germline V gene, CDR1 is SGHNT and CDR2 is YENEEA. The CDR3 region has the DNA TGTGCCAGCAGCGGATGGGACGGTGAAGCTTTCTTT. Translation gives CASSGWDGEAFF.

This clone was recorded a few times. The chain employs TRBV11-3 and TRBJ1-2, with D possibly matching TRBD1 (6 bases). Germline values: CDR1 SGHNT, CDR2 YENEEA. The CDR3 loop spans 14 amino acids. Trimming took off 5 bases at V and 3 bases at J, with 13 bases between the two ends. The CDR3 nucleotides are TGTGCCAGCAGCCCCAGGGGCGCAGACTATGGCTACACCTTC. It specifies CASSPRGADYGYTF.

This chain connects TRBV6-2 or TRBV6-3 to TRBJ2-3; 11 bases line up with TRBD2. V shed 4 bases, J shed 5 bases, and the junction held 5 bases outside the gene matches. The length of the CDR3 is 15 residues. Germline V CDR1 and CDR2: MNHEY, SVGEGT. The CDR3 DNA is TGTGCCAGCAGTTCTACTAGCGGGGGTATAGATACGCAGTATTTT. Translated: CASSSTSGGIDTQYF.

This clone was seen a single time. This chain connects TRBV19 to TRBJ1-1; no clear D gene. The CDR3 sequence is 11 residues long. Germline lookup yields CDR1 LNHDA and CDR2 SQIVND (reference sequence). V gave up 7 bases and J gave up 1 base, with 4 bases separating them. The CDR3 is CASTENTEAFF. CDR3 DNA: TGTGCCAGTACAGAGAACACTGAAGCTTTCTTT.

The V and J genes are TRBV3-1 (or the pseudogene TRBV3-2) and TRBJ1-3, with a tentative D call TRBD1 (5 bases). V lost 6 bases and J 0 bases, leaving 21 bases between the germline ends. There are 18 residues in the CDR3. The germline V gene has CDR1 LGHDT and CDR2 YNNKEL (reference sequence). As DNA, the CDR3 is TGTGCCAGCAGTCTTCGAGGACAAGGCGTTTTCTCTGGAAACACCATATATTTT. It encodes CASSLRGQGVFSGNTIYF.

CDR3 in DNA: TGTGCCAGCAGCTTGGACAGGCTTACCGATGAGCAGTTCTTC. It translates to CASSLDRLTDEQFF. The gene calls are TRBV11-2 and TRBJ2-1; 7 bases agree with TRBD1. This CDR3 comprises 14 residues. Looked up from germline, CDR1 is SGHAT and CDR2 is FQNNGV. The trim removed 3 bases at V and 8 bases at J, leaving 7 bases unmatched.

The chain is built from TRBV13 and TRBJ2-7; D gene uncertain. Germline V gene sequence: CDR1 PRHDT, CDR2 FYEKMQ (reference sequence). The CDR3 loop spans 12 amino acids. V lost 0 bases and J lost 3, with 3 bases in between. The CDR3 loop reads CASSLGHYEQYF. The CDR3 DNA reads TGTGCCAGCAGCTTAGGCCACTACGAGCAGTACTTC.

The chain uses TRBV7-3 and TRBJ1-1; 10 bases line up with TRBD1. Germline V lookup: CDR1 SGHTA, CDR2 FQGTGA. CDR3 length equals 18 residues. V gave up 2 bases and J gave up 1 base; unmatched junction bases: 10. In DNA, the CDR3 is TGTGCCAGCAGCTTATATCCCGGGACAGGGGTCTGGAACACTGAAGCTTTCTTT. Protein sequence: CASSLYPGTGVWNTEAFF.

This clone is a singleton in its sample. The chain combines TRBV5-1 with TRBJ2-5; 8 bases are a match to TRBD2. The CDR3 is 16 amino acids. Germline CDR1 is SGHRS and CDR2 is YFSETQ. With V trimmed by 0 bases and J by 0 bases, 4 bases remained unmatched. The CDR3 here is CASSLAGGSYQETQYF. CDR3 DNA: TGCGCCAGCAGCTTGGCGGGAGGGTCGTACCAAGAGACCCAGTACTTC.

This clone occurred a few times. The chain employs TRBV4-3 and TRBJ2-7, with D hard to call. Trimming left V 0 bases short and J 1 base short, with 19 bases between. Germline-derived CDR1 and CDR2 are LGHNA and YSLEER. The length of the CDR3 is 18 residues. The CDR3 DNA is TGCGCCAGCAGCCAAGACCCTGTGGGATCTGCGAATTCCTACGAGCAGTACTTC. Protein sequence: CASSQDPVGSANSYEQYF.

This chain links TRBV4-1 with TRBJ2-2; D possibly corresponds to TRBD1 (5 bases). The V end lost 0 bases, the J end lost 5 bases, and 16 bases lay between the germline ends. The CDR3 extends over 17 amino acids. Germline V CDR1 and CDR2: MGHRA, YSYEKL. The CDR3 DNA sequence: TGCGCCAGCAGCCAAGAAGGGGCCGGGTCCGGAACCGGGGAGCTGTTTTTT. It encodes CASSQEGAGSGTGELFF.

This clone has just one count. The J gene is TRBJ1-2, the V gene TRBV19; 11 positions match TRBD1. Per germline, CDR1 LNHDA and CDR2 SQIVND (reference sequence). With V trimmed by 2 bases and J by 2 bases, 13 bases remained unmatched. This CDR3 is 19 amino acids long. The CDR3 sequence: CASSIYLSGQGARNYGYTF. The CDR3 nucleotides read TGTGCCAGTAGTATATATCTAAGTGGACAGGGGGCGCGAAACTATGGCTACACCTTC.

The V gene is TRBV7-9, the J gene TRBJ1-3; 7 bases fit TRBD1. CDR1 is SEHNR and CDR2 is FQNEAQ in the germline V gene (reference sequence). The CDR3 has 14 residues. With 6 bases clipped from V and 3 bases from J, the junction kept 5 bases outside the gene matches. The CDR3 here is CASSPTGYGNTIYF. DNA of the CDR3: TGTGCCAGCAGTCCGACAGGGTATGGAAACACCATATATTTT.

This clone has more than one count but fewer than ten. The chain is built from TRBV10-1 and TRBJ2-3, with TRBD1 matching 7 bases. Per the germline V gene, CDR1 is WNHNN and CDR2 is SYGVQD (reference sequence). Germline trimming cut 9 bases from V and 0 bases from J; bases unmatched to any gene: 9. The CDR3 runs to 15 residues. The DNA of the CDR3 is TGCGCCAGTTCCTTCGGGACAGCAAGCACAGATACGCAGTATTTT. This sequence encodes CASSFGTASTDTQYF.

J is TRBJ1-2 and V is TRBV2; 7 nucleotides agree with TRBD1. The CDR3 contains 13 residues. Germline V gene sequence: CDR1 SNHLY, CDR2 FYNNEI. Trimming took 5 bases from V and 5 from J; bases not matched to a gene: 5. CDR3 DNA: TGTGCCAGCAGTCACTCGACAGGGTATGGCTACACCTTC. This codes for CASSHSTGYGYTF.

This clone was counted many times. The chain employs TRBV2 and TRBJ2-1, with TRBD2 matching over 12 bases. The CDR3 covers 14 residues. The germline CDR1 and CDR2 sequences are SNHLY and FYNNEI. V shed 6 bases and J 8 bases; nucleotides not matched to a gene: 5. The CDR3 reads CASRTSGGRDEQFF. DNA for the CDR3: TGTGCCAGCAGGACTAGCGGGGGTAGGGATGAGCAGTTCTTC.

V is TRBV5-6 and J is TRBJ2-7; D ambiguous. This CDR3 has 12 residues. Germline assignment: CDR1 SGHDT and CDR2 YYEEEE. Deletions cut 1 base from V and 2 bases from J, with 4 bases between. In nucleotides, the CDR3 is TGTGCCAGCAGCTTGAGGACCTACGAGCAGTACTTC. Its translation is CASSLRTYEQYF.